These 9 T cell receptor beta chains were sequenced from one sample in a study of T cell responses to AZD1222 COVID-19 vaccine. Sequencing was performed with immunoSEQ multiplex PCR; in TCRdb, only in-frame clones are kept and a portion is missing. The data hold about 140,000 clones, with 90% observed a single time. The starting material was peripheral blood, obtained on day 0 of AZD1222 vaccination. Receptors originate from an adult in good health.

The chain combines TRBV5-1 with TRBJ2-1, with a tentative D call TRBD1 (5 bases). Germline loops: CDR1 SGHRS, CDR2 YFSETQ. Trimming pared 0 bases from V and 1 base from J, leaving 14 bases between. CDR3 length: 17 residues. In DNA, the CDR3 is TGCGCCAGCAGCTTGGAGGGGTTCGGATCTTCCTACAATGAGCAGTTCTTC. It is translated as CASSLEGFGSSYNEQFF.

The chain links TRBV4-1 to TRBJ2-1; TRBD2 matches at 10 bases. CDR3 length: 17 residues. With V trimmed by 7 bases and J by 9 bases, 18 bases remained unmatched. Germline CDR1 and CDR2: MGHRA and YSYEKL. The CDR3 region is CASTDPELAGVRGEQFF. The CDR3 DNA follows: TGCGCCAGCACCGATCCTGAGCTAGCGGGGGTCCGGGGTGAGCAGTTCTTC.

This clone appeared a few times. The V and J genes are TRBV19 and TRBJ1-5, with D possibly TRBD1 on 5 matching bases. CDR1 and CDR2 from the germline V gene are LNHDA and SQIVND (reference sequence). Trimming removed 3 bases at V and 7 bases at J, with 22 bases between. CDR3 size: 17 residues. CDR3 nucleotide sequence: TGTGCCAGTAGTATGAGGCAGGGAGGAGGACAAAACCAGCCCCAGCATTTT. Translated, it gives CASSMRQGGGQNQPQHF.

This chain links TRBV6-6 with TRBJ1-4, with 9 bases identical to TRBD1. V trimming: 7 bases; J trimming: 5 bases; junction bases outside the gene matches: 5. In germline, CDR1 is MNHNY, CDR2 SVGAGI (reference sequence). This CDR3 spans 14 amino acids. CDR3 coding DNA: TGTGCCAGCATCGAGGACAGGGGAAATGAAAAACTGTTTTTT. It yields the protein CASIEDRGNEKLFF.

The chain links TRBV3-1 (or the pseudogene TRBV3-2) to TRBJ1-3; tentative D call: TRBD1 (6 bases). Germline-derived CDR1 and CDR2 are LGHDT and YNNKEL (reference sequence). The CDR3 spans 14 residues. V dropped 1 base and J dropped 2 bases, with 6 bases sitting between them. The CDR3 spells CASSQAGAGNTIYF. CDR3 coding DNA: TGTGCCAGCAGCCAAGCAGGGGCTGGAAACACCATATATTTT.

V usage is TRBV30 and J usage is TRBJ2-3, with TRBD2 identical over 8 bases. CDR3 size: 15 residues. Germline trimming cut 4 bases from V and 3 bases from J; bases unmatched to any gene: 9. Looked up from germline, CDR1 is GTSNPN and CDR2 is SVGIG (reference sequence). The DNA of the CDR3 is TGTGCCTGGATGGGGTGGCGGGGGGTGACAGATACGCAGTATTTT. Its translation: CAWMGWRGVTDTQYF.

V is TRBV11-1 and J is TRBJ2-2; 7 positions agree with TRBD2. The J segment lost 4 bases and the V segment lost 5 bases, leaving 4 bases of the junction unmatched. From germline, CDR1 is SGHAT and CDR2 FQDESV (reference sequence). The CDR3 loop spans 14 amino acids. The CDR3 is CASSPGRLTGELFF. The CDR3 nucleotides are TGTGCCAGCAGCCCCGGGAGGCTCACCGGGGAGCTGTTTTTT.

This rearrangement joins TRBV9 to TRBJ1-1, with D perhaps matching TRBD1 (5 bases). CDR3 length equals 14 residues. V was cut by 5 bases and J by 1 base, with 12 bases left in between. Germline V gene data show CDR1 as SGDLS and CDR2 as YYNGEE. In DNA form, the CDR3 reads TGTGCCAGCAGACCGGCAGGGCCGAACACTGAAGCTTTCTTT. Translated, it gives CASRPAGPNTEAFF.

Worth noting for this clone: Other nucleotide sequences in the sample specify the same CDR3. The CDR3 is CASSRDLSSYNEQFF. The CDR3 DNA reads as TGCGCCAGCAGCCGGGACTTGAGCTCCTACAATGAGCAGTTCTTC. The chain has TRBV5-1 and TRBJ2-1, with TRBD2 as a possible D gene (6 bases). Looked up from germline, CDR1 is SGHRS and CDR2 is YFSETQ. The CDR3 has 15 amino acids. Trimming pared 4 bases from V and 0 bases from J, leaving 11 bases between.